The rows below give T cell receptor beta chains drawn from one sample of a study of blood T cell repertoires in COVID-19. The assay was immunoSEQ multiplex PCR, and TCRdb's table has in-frame clones only and misses some. Among around 97,000 clones listed, over 85% were seen once. Sequenced sample: peripheral blood. These receptors all come from an elderly woman in a cohort sampled during active COVID-19. The CDR3 runs from the conserved cysteine through the conserved F or W. A D gene is named only where the DNA matches it firmly. A clone size is listed for some rows: how often the clone was seen (once, few, many), or a class if it is expanded.

.	TRBV3-1/TRBV3-2	.	TRBJ2-1	CASSQAHGQFF	TGTGCCAGCAGCCAGGCCCATGGGCAGTTCTTC
TRBD1	TRBV6-5	.	TRBJ2-2	CASSSQGAWVGELFF	TGTGCCAGCAGTTCCCAGGGGGCTTGGGTCGGGGAGCTGTTTTTT
.	TRBV7-2	.	TRBJ2-7	CASSLKGVYEQYF	TGTGCCAGCAGCTTAAAAGGGGTCTACGAGCAGTACTTC
.	TRBV12-5	.	TRBJ2-5	CASGATRQYQETQYF	TGTGCTAGTGGTGCCACTCGACAGTACCAAGAGACCCAGTACTTC
TRBD2	TRBV28	.	TRBJ2-5	CASSLVLAGGRETQYF	TGTGCCAGCAGTTTGGTGTTAGCGGGAGGTAGAGAGACCCAGTACTTC
TRBD1	TRBV6-5	.	TRBJ1-1	CASSGQALNTEAFF	TGTGCCAGCAGCGGACAGGCCCTGAACACTGAAGCTTTCTTT
.	TRBV3-1/TRBV3-2	once	TRBJ2-7	CASSPAYAYEQYF	TGTGCCAGCAGCCCAGCGTACGCCTACGAGCAGTACTTC
TRBD1	TRBV24-1	.	TRBJ2-2	CATSGRGTTGGYTGELFF	TGTGCCACCAGTGGGCGGGGGACGACAGGGGGCTACACCGGGGAGCTGTTTTTT
TRBD2	TRBV7-6	few	TRBJ2-7	CASSELSGSFNEQYF	TGTGCCAGCAGCGAACTTAGCGGGAGTTTCAACGAGCAGTACTTC
TRBD1	TRBV6-4	.	TRBJ2-7	CASSVGQGSHEQYF	TGTGCCAGCAGTGTGGGACAGGGTAGCCACGAGCAGTACTTC
.	TRBV5-1	.	TRBJ2-1	CASSLAGVGHNEQFF	TGCGCCAGCAGCTTGGCAGGGGTCGGGCACAATGAGCAGTTCTTC
TRBD2	TRBV29-1	.	TRBJ2-3	CSVRTSGTQYF	TGCAGCGTTAGGACTAGTGGTACGCAGTATTTT
TRBD2	TRBV27	few	TRBJ2-2	CASSAGLVPTGELFF	TGTGCCAGCAGTGCCGGACTAGTTCCCACCGGGGAGCTGTTTTTT
TRBD2	TRBV3-1/TRBV3-2	once	TRBJ2-5	CASRLAGGLVETQYF	TGTGCCAGCAGGTTAGCGGGGGGCCTGGTAGAGACCCAGTACTTC
TRBD1	TRBV7-9	.	TRBJ1-3	CASSFRTGSLTIYF	TGTGCCAGCAGCTTCCGGACAGGGAGCTTAACCATATATTTT
TRBD2	TRBV7-2	.	TRBJ2-7	CASSLLAGGSYEQYF	TGTGCCAGCAGCTTATTAGCGGGTGGCTCCTACGAGCAGTACTTC
TRBD1	TRBV12-3/TRBV12-4	.	TRBJ2-1	CASSSRQGDGQFF	TGTGCCAGCAGTTCGCGCCAGGGGGATGGGCAGTTCTTC
.	TRBV18	.	TRBJ1-6	CASQGVSSYNSPLHF	TGTGCCAGCCAAGGGGTGAGCTCCTATAATTCACCCCTCCACTTT
.	TRBV11-2	.	TRBJ1-2	CASRVTGSYGYTF	TGTGCCAGCAGAGTGACAGGCTCCTATGGCTACACCTTC
TRBD2	TRBV20-1	.	TRBJ2-1	CSARLAAEQFF	TGCAGTGCTAGACTAGCGGCTGAGCAGTTCTTC
TRBD2	TRBV14	.	TRBJ2-1	CASSQTSGALFF	TGTGCCAGCAGCCAAACTAGCGGGGCTCTGTTCTTC